This T cell receptor beta chain is drawn from a study of shared clonotypes between healthy human individuals. Study-level findings and limits: Estimated clonotype richness was generally higher in naive than memory subsets.

With 5 bases clipped from V and 4 bases from J, the junction kept 10 bases outside the gene matches. CDR3 length: 15 amino acids. CDR1 and CDR2 (germline): MGHDK, SYGVNS. This clone came up once. What it recognizes is unknown. CD45RA-negative memory and CD45RA+ naive subsets were split from the CD4+ cells. The table came from immunoSEQ multiplex PCR; TCRdb's copy has only in-frame clones and leaves some out. The data hold 1,500,000 or so clones, with about 98.5% observed a single time. The TCR originated in a man aged 25 to 40 in good health. V gene TRBV25-1 combines with J gene TRBJ2-5; TRBD2 agrees at 7 bases. The sequenced sample was naive CD4+ T cells sorted from blood. Indicated subset: CD45RA+ positively selected. CDR3 sequence (DNA): TGTGCCAGCAGTCTTGGAGGGAGGGCCTTAGAGACCCAGTACTTC. It yields the protein CASSLGGRALETQYF.